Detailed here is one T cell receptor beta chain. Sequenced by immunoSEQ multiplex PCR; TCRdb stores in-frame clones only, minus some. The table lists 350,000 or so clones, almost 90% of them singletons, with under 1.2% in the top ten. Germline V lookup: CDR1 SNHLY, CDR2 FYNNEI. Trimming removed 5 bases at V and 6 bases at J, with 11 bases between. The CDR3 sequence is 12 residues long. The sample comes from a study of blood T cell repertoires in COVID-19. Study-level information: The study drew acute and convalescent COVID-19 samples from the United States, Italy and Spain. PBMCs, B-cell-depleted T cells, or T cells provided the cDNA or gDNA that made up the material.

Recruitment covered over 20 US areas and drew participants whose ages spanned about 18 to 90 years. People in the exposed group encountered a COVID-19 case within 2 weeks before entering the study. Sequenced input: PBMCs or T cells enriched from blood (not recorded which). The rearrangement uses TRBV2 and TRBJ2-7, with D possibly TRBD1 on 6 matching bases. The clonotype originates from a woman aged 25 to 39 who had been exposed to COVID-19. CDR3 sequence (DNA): TGTGCCAGCAGTCAAACAGGGAGCGAGCAGTACTTC. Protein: CASSQTGSEQYF.